This T cell receptor beta chain was recorded in a study of blood T cell repertoires in COVID-19. This CDR3 has 15 amino acids. Germline CDR1 reads SGHAT; CDR2 reads FQNNGV. V lost 1 base and J lost 4, with 10 bases in between. Libraries were prepared by immunoSEQ multiplex PCR; TCRdb keeps only in-frame clonotypes and omits some of them. This sample yields 150,000 to 200,000 clones, of which 75% to 85% are seen a single time; 11% belongs to the top ten. Sequencing was performed on peripheral blood. This chain connects TRBV11-2 to TRBJ2-2; tentatively, D is TRBD2 (6 bases). The sequence was obtained from a human donor in a cohort sampled during active COVID-19. CDR3 region: CASSLGGASTGELFF. The CDR3 coding sequence is TGTGCCAGCAGCTTAGGCGGGGCGAGCACCGGGGAGCTGTTTTTT.